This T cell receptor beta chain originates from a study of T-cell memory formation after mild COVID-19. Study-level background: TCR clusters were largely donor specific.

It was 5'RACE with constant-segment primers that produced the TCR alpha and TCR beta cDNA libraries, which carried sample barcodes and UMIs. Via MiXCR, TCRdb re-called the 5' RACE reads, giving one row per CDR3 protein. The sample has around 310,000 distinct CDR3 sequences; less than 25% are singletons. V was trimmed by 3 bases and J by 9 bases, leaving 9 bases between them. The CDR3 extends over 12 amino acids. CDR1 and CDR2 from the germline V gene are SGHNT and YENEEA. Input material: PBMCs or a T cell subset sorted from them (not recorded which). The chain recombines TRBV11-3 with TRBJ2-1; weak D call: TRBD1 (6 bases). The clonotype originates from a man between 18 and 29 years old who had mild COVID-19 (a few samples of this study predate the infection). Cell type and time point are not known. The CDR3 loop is CASSFTGLEQFF. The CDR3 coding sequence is TGTGCCAGCAGCTTCACAGGGCTTGAGCAGTTCTTC.